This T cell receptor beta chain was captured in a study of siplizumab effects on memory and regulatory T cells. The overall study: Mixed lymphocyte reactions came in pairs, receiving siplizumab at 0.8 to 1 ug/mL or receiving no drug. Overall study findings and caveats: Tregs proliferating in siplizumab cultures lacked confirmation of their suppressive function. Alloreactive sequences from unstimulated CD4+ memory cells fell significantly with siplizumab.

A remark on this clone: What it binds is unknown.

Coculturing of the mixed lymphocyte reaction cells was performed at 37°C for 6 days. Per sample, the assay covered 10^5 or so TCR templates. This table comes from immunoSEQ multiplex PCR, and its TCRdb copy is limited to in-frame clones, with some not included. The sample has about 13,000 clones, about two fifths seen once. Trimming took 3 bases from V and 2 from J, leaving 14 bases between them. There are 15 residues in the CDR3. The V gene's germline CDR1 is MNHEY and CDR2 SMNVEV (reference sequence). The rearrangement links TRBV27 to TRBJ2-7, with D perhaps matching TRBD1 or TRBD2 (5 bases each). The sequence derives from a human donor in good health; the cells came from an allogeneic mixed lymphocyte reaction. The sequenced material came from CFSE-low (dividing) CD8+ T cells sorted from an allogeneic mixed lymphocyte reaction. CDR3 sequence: CASSLLGPVPYEQYF. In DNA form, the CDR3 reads TGTGCCAGCAGTTTGTTGGGACCGGTGCCCTACGAGCAGTACTTC.